This T cell receptor beta chain was profiled in a study of OX40 agonist ivuxolimab in advanced cancers. Per germline, CDR1 SGHRS and CDR2 YFSETQ. The CDR3 consists of 13 residues. The V end lost 5 bases, the J end lost 0 bases, and 8 bases lay between the germline ends. Sequencing used immunoSEQ multiplex PCR; TCRdb keeps in-frame clones, though not all of them. Among about 72,000 clones listed, 88% were seen once. The sequence was collected from an adult with an advanced solid tumor such as melanoma, head and neck, liver or kidney cancer. The sample was CD4+ or CD8+ T cells sorted from blood, taken in a trial of the OX40 agonist ivuxolimab. V gene TRBV5-1 combines with J gene TRBJ1-2; D remains ambiguous. CDR3 in DNA: TGCGCCAGCAGGGTATCGCCTAACTATGGCTACACCTTC. Its protein product is CASRVSPNYGYTF.